This record concerns one TCR beta chain sequence. There is no known antigen for this receptor. Base quality data are lacking; no much larger clone is found one base away. The source of the sample is a study of blood T cell repertoires in COVID-19 (dated by TCRdb to about 2020). About the full investigation: Collaborator samples came from the United States, Italy and Spain and covered acute and convalescent phases of COVID-19. Sample metadata almost always included a de-identified subject ID, COVID-19 status, age in years and sex. Samples were obtained from the ongoing ImmuneRACE study (first 160 participants) and from 1,200 or so subjects provided by 6 global collaborators. The material from the prospective study consisted of cDNA or gDNA derived from T cells, B-cell-depleted T cells, or PBMCs. HLA class I and class II types, where available, came from metadata supplied by the sample provider rather than from assay-based typing. The dataset comprised deeply sampled blood TCRbeta repertoires from subjects exposed to, actively infected with, or recovered from COVID-19. The repertoires were made available in a free public database intended to serve as a resource for research on the immune response to SARS-CoV-2. Overall study results and their limits: The amount of clinical and demographic metadata varied by source and participant and was provided uncurated.

V is pruned by 7 bases and J by 4 bases, leaving 9 bases of the junction without a gene match. Looking up the germline V gene yields CDR1 MRHNA and CDR2 SNTAGT. From the cysteine through the phenylalanine, the CDR3 covers 15 amino acids. Only the CDR3 region is kept as DNA, spanning 45 bases read in frame from base 1. TCRbeta CDR3 regions were amplified from genomic DNA by means of the immunoSEQ Assay, a bias-controlled multiplex PCR. The paper's data handling went like this. Within the assay, amplification of reference gene primers was used to estimate how many nucleated cells each sample contained. To quantify the absolute abundance of each unique TCRbeta CDR3 rearrangement, sequence reads were collapsed and filtered. Productive Simpson clonality was computed per sample as the square root of Simpson's diversity index over productive rearrangements. TCRdb took this table from immuneACCESS and kept in-frame rearrangements with V and J called. Such tables lack part of the clones; where checked against another copy, unresolved V genes explain under half of the gap, and the rest is unexplained. V, J and clone size are taken as reported in that table, and D and trimming were inferred from the DNA itself. The sample records 200,000 or so clones, around 92% of which are singletons. The ten largest clones capture 6.5% to 9.5% of the sample.

Enrolling through a virtual design, the prospective study's participants ranged in age from about 18 to 89 years and lived across 20 to 30 United States geographic areas. Cohort assignment in the prospective study relied on participant-reported clinical history from a screening survey and a study questionnaire. Recovered participants in ImmuneRACE Cohort 3 were defined by two consecutive negative NP/OP PCR tests, clearance by a healthcare professional, or resolution of symptoms. In the prospective study, mobile phlebotomists collected whole blood, serum and a nasopharyngeal or oropharyngeal swab from each participant. Additional blood draws and questionnaires over a 2-month period could optionally be provided by prospective study participants. Blood samples from the prospective study were shipped frozen or at room temperature prior to DNA extraction.

The sample comprised PBMCs or T cells enriched from blood (not recorded which). Recombination connected TRBV6-4 to TRBJ1-3; 8 central bases correspond to TRBD1. The source is a woman in her late teens or twenties who had recovered from COVID-19. In nucleotide form, the sequence is TGTGCCAGCAAGGTCCCCGGACAGGGAGGAAACACCATATATTTT. The encoded protein is CASKVPGQGGNTIYF.